The 11 T cell receptor beta chains below come from one sample, sequenced in a study of T cell repertoires in cytomegalovirus infection. These receptors have no identified antigens. TCRdb called the reads again in MiXCR, with one record for every CDR3 protein. The table includes around 300,000 distinct CDR3 sequences, roughly 25% detected once. The sequencing here drew on cultured PBMCs, taken from culture after CMV antigen stimulation. The receptors come from a human donor in good health (CMV status not recorded). Some clones in this sample may be carry-over from other donors' samples.

This clonotype was detected only a few times. The V gene is TRBV7-2, the J gene TRBJ1-5; tentatively, D is TRBD1 (5 bases). The CDR3 sequence is 14 residues long. The germline gives CDR1 SGHTA, CDR2 FQGNSA. V lost 5 bases and J 11 bases, leaving 19 bases between the germline ends. The CDR3 DNA is TGTGCCAGCAGCCCACGGGACCAGGGTGCGACCCAGCATTTT. Translated: CASSPRDQGATQHF. The whole variable domain, remainder taken from reference TRBV7-2 and TRBJ1-5, is GAGVSQSPSNKVTEKGKDVELRCDPISGHTALYWYRQSLGQGLEFLIYFQGNSAPDKSGLPSDRFSAERTGGSVSTLTIQRTQQEDSAVYLCASSPRDQGATQHFGDGTRLSIL.

The chain links TRBV4-3 to TRBJ1-2; possible D gene TRBD1, 6 bases. Trimming pared 0 bases from V and 8 bases from J, leaving 16 bases between. Germline CDR1 LGHNA, CDR2 YSLEER. This CDR3 comprises 15 residues. In DNA form, the CDR3 reads TGCGCCAGCAGCCAAGAACAGGGCCCCTCGGGGGGCTACACCTTC. It codes for CASSQEQGPSGGYTF.

The rearrangement uses TRBV10-3 and TRBJ2-2; 10 bases are shared with TRBD1. J lost 4 bases, V lost 7 bases, and 3 bases had no gene match. The length of the CDR3 is 14 residues. Germline CDR1 is ENHRY and CDR2 is SYGVKD. In nucleotides, the CDR3 is TGTGCCATCACGAGGACAGGGGGCACCGGGGAGCTGTTTTTT. Translating it yields CAITRTGGTGELFF.

This clonotype has a count of ten or more. The rearrangement uses TRBV7-8 and TRBJ2-3; TRBD2 matches 9 bases. Per the germline V gene, CDR1 is SGHVS and CDR2 is FQNEAQ. The junction had 14 bases not matched to a gene; V was cut back by 5 bases and J by 5 bases. The CDR3 totals 17 residues. The CDR3 DNA reads TGTGCCAGCAGCCTGCTAGCGCGGGAGGGTTGGATAGATACGCAGTATTTT. It codes for CASSLLAREGWIDTQYF.

This clonotype was found many times. The rearrangement uses TRBV7-2 and TRBJ2-7; D is perhaps TRBD1 or TRBD2 (6 bases each). Germline assignment: CDR1 SGHTA and CDR2 FQGNSA. The length of the CDR3 is 14 residues. Trimming took 1 base from V and 8 from J, leaving 15 bases between them. Written as DNA, the CDR3 is TGTGCCAGCAGCTTAGGGGTTAGGGGGGCTCAGCAGTACTTC. It specifies CASSLGVRGAQQYF.

The chain recombines TRBV7-2 with TRBJ2-2, with D possibly being TRBD2 (5 bases). The CDR3 covers 15 residues. The ends were cut back, 2 bases at V and 2 bases at J, with 9 bases in the middle. The V gene's germline CDR1 is SGHTA and CDR2 FQGNSA. The CDR3: CASSLSRVNTGELFF. The CDR3 DNA sequence: TGTGCCAGCAGCTTATCGAGGGTCAACACCGGGGAGCTGTTTTTT.

The rearrangement uses TRBV4-2 and TRBJ2-6; the D call may be TRBD1 or TRBD2 (5 bases each). The ends were cut back, 0 bases at V and 4 bases at J, with 10 bases in the middle. The CDR3 contains 16 residues. Germline values: CDR1 LGHNA, CDR2 YNFKEQ. The CDR3 nucleotides read TGTGCCAGCAGCCAAGATCCGGGGACCGGGGCCAACGTCCTGACTTTC. Translation gives CASSQDPGTGANVLTF.

The J gene is TRBJ1-1, the V gene TRBV27; a weak D match, TRBD1 (6 bases). The CDR3 totals 15 residues. CDR1 is MNHEY and CDR2 is SMNVEV in the germline V gene (reference sequence). The V gene lost 2 bases and the J gene lost 1 base, with 11 bases spanning the gap. CDR3 DNA: TGTGCCAGCAGTTTAGGAATCAGGGGGAACACTGAAGCTTTCTTT. Protein sequence: CASSLGIRGNTEAFF.

This clonotype was seen more than once but under ten times. The chain joins TRBV10-3 to TRBJ2-3; D is undetermined. This CDR3 spans 14 amino acids. CDR1 and CDR2 from the germline V gene are ENHRY and SYGVKD. V gave up 2 bases and J gave up 3 bases, with 9 bases separating them. CDR3 nucleotide sequence: TGTGCCATCAGTGAGGGGGTTCCGACAGATACGCAGTATTTT. Its protein product is CAISEGVPTDTQYF.

CDR3 residues: CASSQGGAGEYEQYF. In nucleotides, the CDR3 is TGTGCCAGCAGCCAAGGAGGAGCGGGGGAGTACGAGCAGTACTTC. The rearrangement joins TRBV3-1 to TRBJ2-7; 8 nucleotides agree with TRBD2. The CDR3 runs to 15 residues. The trim removed 1 base at V and 4 bases at J, leaving 6 bases unmatched. Germline CDR1 is LGHDT and CDR2 is YNNKEL (reference sequence).

This clonotype has more than one count but fewer than ten. The chain uses TRBV4-2 and TRBJ2-7; no firm D call. This CDR3 is built from 15 residues. The germline CDR1 and CDR2 sequences are LGHNA and YNFKEQ. The V end lost 0 bases, the J end lost 1 base, and 10 bases lay between the germline ends. In DNA, the CDR3 is TGTGCCAGCAGCCAAGATGGCACGGAATCCTACGAGCAGTACTTC. Protein product: CASSQDGTESYEQYF.